This TCR beta chain is from a study of blood T cells in healthy people across ages. Study-level results: Aged donors had fewer naive CD4+ cells and lower diversity than long-lived donors. Per-million-T-cell TCR beta diversity fell roughly linearly with age.

The use of a sample-barcoded 5' primer and a J-beta primer mix characterized a second PCR of about 6 to 12 cycles. Each CDR3 protein gets one entry after TCRdb re-called the 5' RACE reads with MiXCR. The sample records approximately 1.5 million distinct CDR3 sequences, approximately 43% being singletons. This clonotype was detected a few times. Antigen unknown. This CDR3 region has 14 residues. CDR1 and CDR2 (germline): DFQATT, SNEGSKA (reference sequence). V lost 0 bases and J 3 bases, leaving 11 bases between the germline ends. Each sample yielded at least 5.5 micrograms of PBMC total RNA. This rearrangement joins TRBV20-1 to TRBJ1-2; no definite D call. Sequencing was done on a sample of blood. This receptor was taken from a young woman in good health. CDR3 protein: CSARDESKHYGYTF. CDR3 nucleotide sequence: TGCAGTGCTAGAGATGAGTCCAAGCACTATGGCTACACCTTC.